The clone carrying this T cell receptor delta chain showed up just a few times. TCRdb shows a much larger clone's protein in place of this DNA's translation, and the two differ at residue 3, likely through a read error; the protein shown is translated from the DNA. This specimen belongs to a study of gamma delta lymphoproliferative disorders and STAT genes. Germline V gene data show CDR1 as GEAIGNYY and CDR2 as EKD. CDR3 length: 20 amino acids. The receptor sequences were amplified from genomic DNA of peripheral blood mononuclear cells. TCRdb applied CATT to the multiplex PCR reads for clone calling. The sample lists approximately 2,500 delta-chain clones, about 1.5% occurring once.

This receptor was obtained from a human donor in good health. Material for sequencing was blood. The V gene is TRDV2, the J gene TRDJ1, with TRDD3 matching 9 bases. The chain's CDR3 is CARDTVGVSGGSVPHDKLIF. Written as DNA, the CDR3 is TGTGCCCGTGACACCGTGGGGGTGTCTGGGGGATCTGTACCCCACGATAAACTCATCTTT.